This TCR beta chain comes out of a study of cytomegalovirus exposure and HLA in healthy donors. As regards this clone: Other DNA sequences in this specimen translate into the identical CDR3.

The PCR made use of 60 Vbeta and 13 Jbeta primers. Data came from immunoSEQ multiplex PCR; TCRdb stores just in-frame clones and leaves some out. The sample holds approximately 170,000 clones; 77% are singletons and the top ten take 2.6%. Germline-derived CDR1 and CDR2 are SGHAT and FQNNGV. V was cut by 2 bases and J by 4 bases, with 6 bases left in between. The CDR3 totals 12 residues. V and J are TRBV11-2 and TRBJ2-7, with TRBD2 as a possible D gene (5 bases). This TCR came from a middle-aged woman in good health and CMV-seropositive. The sequenced material came from PBMCs. The DNA for the CDR3 is TGTGCCAGCAGCTTAACGGGGTACGAGCAGTACTTC. It specifies CASSLTGYEQYF. Full variable domain (rest looked up from reference TRBV11-2 and TRBJ2-7): EAGVAQSPRYKIIEKRQSVAFWCNPISGHATLYWYQQILGQGPKLLIQFQNNGVVDDSQLPKDRFSAERLKGVDSTLKIQPAKLEDSAVYLCASSLTGYEQYFGPGTRLTVT.